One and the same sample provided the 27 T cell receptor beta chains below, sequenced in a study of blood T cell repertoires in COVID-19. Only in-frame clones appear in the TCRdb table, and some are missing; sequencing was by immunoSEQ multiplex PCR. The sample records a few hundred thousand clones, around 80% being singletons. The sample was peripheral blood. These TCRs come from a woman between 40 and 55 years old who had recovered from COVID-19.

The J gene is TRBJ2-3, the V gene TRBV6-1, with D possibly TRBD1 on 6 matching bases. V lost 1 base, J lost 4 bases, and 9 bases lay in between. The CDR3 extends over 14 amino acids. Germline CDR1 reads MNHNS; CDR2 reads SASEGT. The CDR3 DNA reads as TGTGCCAGCAGTGAAGGACAGGTTGCAGATACGCAGTATTTT. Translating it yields CASSEGQVADTQYF.

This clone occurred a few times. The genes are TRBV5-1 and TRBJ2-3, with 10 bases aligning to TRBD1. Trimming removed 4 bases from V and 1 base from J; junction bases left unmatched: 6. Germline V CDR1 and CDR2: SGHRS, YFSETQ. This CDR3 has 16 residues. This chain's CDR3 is CASSDAGTGGTDTQYF. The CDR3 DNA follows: TGCGCCAGCAGCGATGCCGGGACAGGGGGCACAGATACGCAGTATTTT.

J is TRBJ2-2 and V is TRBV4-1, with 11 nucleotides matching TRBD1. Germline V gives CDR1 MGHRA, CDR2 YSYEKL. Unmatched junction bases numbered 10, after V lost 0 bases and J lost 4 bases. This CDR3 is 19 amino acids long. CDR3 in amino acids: CASSQDGQGAVGGTGELFF. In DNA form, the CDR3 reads TGCGCCAGCAGCCAAGACGGACAGGGGGCCGTGGGAGGCACCGGGGAGCTGTTTTTT.

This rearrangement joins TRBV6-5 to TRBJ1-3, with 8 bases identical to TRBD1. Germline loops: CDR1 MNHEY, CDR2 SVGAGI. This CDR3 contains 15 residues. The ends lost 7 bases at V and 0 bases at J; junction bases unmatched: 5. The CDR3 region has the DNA TGTGCCAGCACCCCGGGACAGGCCTCTGGAAACACCATATATTTT. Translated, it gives CASTPGQASGNTIYF.

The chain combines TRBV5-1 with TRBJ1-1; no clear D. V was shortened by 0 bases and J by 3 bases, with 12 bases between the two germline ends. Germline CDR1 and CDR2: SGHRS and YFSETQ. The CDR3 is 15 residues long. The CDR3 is CASSLGGFVDTEAFF. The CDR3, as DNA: TGCGCCAGCAGCTTGGGAGGGTTTGTGGACACTGAAGCTTTCTTT.

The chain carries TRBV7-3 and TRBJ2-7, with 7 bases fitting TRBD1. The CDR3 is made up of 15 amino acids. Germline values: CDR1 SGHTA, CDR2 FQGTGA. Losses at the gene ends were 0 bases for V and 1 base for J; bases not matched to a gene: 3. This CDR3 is CASSLTGGSSYEQYF. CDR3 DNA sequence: TGTGCCAGCAGCTTAACAGGGGGCAGTTCCTACGAGCAGTACTTC.

CDR3 DNA: TGTGCCAGCTATATCCGAGGTTTAGGTTTCGGAGATACGCAGTATTTT. Amino acid sequence: CASYIRGLGFGDTQYF. This chain connects TRBV28 to TRBJ2-3; D call uncertain. Looked up from germline, CDR1 is MDHEN and CDR2 is SYDVKM. This CDR3 region has 16 residues. Trimming stripped 8 bases from V and 5 bases from J, with 23 bases between. Full variable domain (missing parts from reference TRBV28 and TRBJ2-3): DVKVTQSSRYLVKRTGEKVFLECVQDMDHENMFWYRQDPGLGLRLIYFSYDVKMKEKGDIPEGYSVSREKKERFSLILESASTNQTSMYLCASYIRGLGFGDTQYFGPGTRLTVL.

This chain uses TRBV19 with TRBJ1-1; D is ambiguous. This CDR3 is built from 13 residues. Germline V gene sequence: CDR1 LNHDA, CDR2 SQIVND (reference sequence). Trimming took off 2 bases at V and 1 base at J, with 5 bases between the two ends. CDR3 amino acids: CASSINQNTEAFF. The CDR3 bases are TGTGCCAGTAGTATAAATCAGAACACTGAAGCTTTCTTT.

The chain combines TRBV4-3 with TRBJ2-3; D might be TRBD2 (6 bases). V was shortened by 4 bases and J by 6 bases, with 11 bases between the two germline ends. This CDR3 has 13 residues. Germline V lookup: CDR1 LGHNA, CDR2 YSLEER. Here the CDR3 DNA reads TGCGCCAGCAGCCGGGGACGGGAGGATACGCAGTATTTT. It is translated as CASSRGREDTQYF.

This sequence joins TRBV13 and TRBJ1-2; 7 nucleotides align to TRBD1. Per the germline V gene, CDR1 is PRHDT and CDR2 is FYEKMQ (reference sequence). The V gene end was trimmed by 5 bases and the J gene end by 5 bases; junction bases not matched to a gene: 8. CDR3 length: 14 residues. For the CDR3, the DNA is TGTGCCAGCAGCGCGCCCGGGACAGCTTATGGCTACACCTTC. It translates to CASSAPGTAYGYTF.

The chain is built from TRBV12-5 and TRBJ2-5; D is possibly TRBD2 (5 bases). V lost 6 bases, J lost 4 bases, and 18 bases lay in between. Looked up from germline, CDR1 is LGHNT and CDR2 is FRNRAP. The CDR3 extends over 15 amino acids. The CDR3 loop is CASGQGRPQGETQYF. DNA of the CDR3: TGTGCTAGTGGCCAAGGGAGACCCCAAGGAGAGACCCAGTACTTC.

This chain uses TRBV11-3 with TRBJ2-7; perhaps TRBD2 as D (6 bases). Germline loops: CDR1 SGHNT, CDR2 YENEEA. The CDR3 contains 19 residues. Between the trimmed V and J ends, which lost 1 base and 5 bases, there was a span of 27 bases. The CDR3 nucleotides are TGTGCCAGCAGCTTAGGGAGGGGTAGGTGGGCAGGCGCAATGAACGAGCAGTACTTC. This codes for CASSLGRGRWAGAMNEQYF.

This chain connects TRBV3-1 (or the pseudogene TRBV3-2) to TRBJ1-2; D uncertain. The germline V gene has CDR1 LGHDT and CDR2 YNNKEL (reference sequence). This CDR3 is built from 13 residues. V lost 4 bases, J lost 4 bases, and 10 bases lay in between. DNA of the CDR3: TGTGCCAGCAGCCCGACATCTCCCTATGGCTACACCTTC. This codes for CASSPTSPYGYTF.

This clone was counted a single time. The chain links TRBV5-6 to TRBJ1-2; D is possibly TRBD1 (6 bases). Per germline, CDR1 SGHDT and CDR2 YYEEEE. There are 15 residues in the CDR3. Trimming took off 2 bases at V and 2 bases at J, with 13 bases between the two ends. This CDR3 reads CASSLPGQPNYGYTF. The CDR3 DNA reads TGTGCCAGCAGCTTACCAGGACAGCCCAACTATGGCTACACCTTC.

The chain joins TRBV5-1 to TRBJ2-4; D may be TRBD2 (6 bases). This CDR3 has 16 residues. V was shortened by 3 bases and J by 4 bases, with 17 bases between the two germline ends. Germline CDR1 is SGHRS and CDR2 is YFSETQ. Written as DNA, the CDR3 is TGCGCCAGCAGCTGGGGGGTTACGACTGGGAAAAACATTCAGTACTTC. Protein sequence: CASSWGVTTGKNIQYF.

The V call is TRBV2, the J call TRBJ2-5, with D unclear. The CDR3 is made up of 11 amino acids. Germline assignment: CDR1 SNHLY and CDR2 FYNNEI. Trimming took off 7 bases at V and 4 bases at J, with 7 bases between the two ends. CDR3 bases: TGTGCCAGCATGATCGGAGAGACCCAGTACTTC. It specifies CASMIGETQYF. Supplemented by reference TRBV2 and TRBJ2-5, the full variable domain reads EPEVTQTPSHQVTQMGQEVILRCVPISNHLYFYWYRQILGQKVEFLVSFYNNEISEKSEIFDDQFSVERPDGSNFTLKIRSTKLEDSAMYFCASMIGETQYFGPGTRLLVL.

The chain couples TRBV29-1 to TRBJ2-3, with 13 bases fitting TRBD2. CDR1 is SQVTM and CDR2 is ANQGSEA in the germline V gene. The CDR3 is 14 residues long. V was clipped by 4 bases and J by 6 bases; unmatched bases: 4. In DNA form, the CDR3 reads TGCAGCGTTGGACTAGCGGGGGGCATGGATACGCAGTATTTT. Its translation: CSVGLAGGMDTQYF.

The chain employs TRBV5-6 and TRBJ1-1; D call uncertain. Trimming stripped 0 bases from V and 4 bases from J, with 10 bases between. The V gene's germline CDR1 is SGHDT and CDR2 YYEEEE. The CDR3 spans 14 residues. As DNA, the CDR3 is TGTGCCAGCAGCTTGGCGGGATACGGCACTGAAGCTTTCTTT. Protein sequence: CASSLAGYGTEAFF.

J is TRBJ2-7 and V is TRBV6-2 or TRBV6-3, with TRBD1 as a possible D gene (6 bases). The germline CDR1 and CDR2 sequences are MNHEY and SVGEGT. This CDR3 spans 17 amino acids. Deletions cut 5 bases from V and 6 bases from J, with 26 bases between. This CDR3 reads CASSQTDSLELGREQYF. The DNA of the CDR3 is TGTGCCAGCAGTCAAACGGACAGCCTAGAGCTAGGCCGCGAGCAGTACTTC.

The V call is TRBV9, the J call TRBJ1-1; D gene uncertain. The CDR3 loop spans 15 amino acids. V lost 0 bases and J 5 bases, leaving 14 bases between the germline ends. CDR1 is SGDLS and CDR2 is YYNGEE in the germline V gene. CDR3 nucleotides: TGTGCCAGCAGCGTAGATGAGGGAGTGTGGACTGAAGCTTTCTTT. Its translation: CASSVDEGVWTEAFF.

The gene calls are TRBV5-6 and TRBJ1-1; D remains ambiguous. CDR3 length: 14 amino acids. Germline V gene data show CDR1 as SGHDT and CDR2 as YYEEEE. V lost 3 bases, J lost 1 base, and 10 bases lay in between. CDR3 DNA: TGTGCCAGCAGCTCCCTGGGCAGGAACACTGAAGCTTTCTTT. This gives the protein CASSSLGRNTEAFF.

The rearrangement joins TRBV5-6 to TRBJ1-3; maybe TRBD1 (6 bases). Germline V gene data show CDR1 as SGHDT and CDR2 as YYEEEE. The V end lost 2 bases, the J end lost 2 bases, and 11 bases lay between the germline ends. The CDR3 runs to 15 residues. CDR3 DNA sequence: TGTGCCAGCAGCTTACCGTCAGGGGCTGGAAACACCATATATTTT. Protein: CASSLPSGAGNTIYF. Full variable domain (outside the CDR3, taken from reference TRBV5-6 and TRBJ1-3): DAGVTQSPTHLIKTRGQQVTLRCSPKSGHDTVSWYQQALGQGPQFIFQYYEEEERQRGNFPDRFSGHQFPNYSSELNVNALLLGDSALYLCASSLPSGAGNTIYFGEGSWLTVV.

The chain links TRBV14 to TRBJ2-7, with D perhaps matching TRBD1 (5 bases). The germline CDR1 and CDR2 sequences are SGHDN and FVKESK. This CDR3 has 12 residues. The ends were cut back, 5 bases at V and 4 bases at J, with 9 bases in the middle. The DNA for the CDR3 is TGTGCCAGCAGCAGTACAGGATACGAGCAGTACTTC. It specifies CASSSTGYEQYF.

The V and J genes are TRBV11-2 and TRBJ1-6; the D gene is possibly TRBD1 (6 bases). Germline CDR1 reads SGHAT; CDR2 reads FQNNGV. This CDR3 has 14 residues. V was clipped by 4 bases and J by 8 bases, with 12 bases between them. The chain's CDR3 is CASSSHRVDSPLHF. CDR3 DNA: TGTGCCAGCAGCTCTCACAGGGTTGATTCACCCCTCCACTTT.

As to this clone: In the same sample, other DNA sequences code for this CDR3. The CDR3, as DNA: TGTGCCAGTAGTATAGTTGGCAGTTCCTATGGCTACACCTTC. It specifies CASSIVGSSYGYTF. The chain combines TRBV19 with TRBJ1-2; D remains ambiguous. This CDR3 contains 14 residues. Germline lookup yields CDR1 LNHDA and CDR2 SQIVND (reference sequence). The ends were cut back, 1 base at V and 4 bases at J, with 10 bases in the middle. Variable domain in full (rest from reference TRBV19 and TRBJ1-2): DGGITQSPKYLFRKEGQNVTLSCEQNLNHDAMYWYRQDPGQGLRLIYYSQIVNDFQKGDIAEGYSVSREKKESFPLTVTSAQKNPTAFYLCASSIVGSSYGYTFGSGTRLTVV.

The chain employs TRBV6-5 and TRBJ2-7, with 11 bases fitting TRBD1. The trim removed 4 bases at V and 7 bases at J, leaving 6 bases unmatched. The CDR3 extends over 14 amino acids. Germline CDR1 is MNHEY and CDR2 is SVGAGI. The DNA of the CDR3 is TGTGCCAGCAGTTCCGGACAGGGGGCGCGTGAGCAGTACTTC. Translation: CASSSGQGAREQYF.

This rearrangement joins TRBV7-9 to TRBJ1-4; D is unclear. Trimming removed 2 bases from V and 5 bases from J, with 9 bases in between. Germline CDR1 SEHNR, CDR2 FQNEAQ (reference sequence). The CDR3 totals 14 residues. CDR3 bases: TGTGCCAGCAGCTTATTCGAGGAAAATGAAAAACTGTTTTTT. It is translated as CASSLFEENEKLFF.